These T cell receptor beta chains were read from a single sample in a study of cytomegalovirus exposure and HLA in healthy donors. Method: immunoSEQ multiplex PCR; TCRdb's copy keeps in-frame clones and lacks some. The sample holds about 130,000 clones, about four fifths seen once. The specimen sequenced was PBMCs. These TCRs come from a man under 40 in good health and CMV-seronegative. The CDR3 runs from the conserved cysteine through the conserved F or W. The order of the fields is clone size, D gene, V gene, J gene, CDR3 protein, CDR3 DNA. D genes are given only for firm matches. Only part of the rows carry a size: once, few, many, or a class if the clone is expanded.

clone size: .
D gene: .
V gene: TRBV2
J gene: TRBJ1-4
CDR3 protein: CASNGQRNEKLFF
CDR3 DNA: TGTGCCAGCAACGGACAGAGAAATGAAAAACTGTTTTTT

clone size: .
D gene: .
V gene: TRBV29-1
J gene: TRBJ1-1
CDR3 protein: CSAVGIGGGGTEAFF
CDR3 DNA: TGCAGCGCCGTGGGGATCGGGGGTGGAGGCACTGAAGCTTTCTTT

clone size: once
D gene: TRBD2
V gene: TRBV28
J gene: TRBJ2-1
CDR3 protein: CAISGPSSELAGGSSYNEQFF
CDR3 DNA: TGTGCCATCTCCGGGCCCTCCTCGGAGCTAGCGGGAGGTAGCTCCTACAATGAGCAGTTCTTC

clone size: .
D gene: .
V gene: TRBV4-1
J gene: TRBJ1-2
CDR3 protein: CASSQRLTGGSYGYTF
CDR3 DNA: TGCGCCAGCAGCCAAAGACTAACGGGAGGTAGCTATGGCTACACCTTC

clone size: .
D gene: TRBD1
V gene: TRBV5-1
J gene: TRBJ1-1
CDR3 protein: CASSVQGAVTEAFF
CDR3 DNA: TGCGCCAGCAGCGTACAGGGGGCAGTCACTGAAGCTTTCTTT

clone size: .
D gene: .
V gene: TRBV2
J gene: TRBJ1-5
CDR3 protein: CASSGTDSNQPQHF
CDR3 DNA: TGTGCCAGCAGTGGGACAGATAGCAATCAGCCCCAGCATTTT

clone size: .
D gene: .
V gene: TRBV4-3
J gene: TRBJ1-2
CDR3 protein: CASSPMPTGNYGYTF
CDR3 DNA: TGCGCCAGCAGCCCTATGCCCACAGGGAACTATGGCTACACCTTC

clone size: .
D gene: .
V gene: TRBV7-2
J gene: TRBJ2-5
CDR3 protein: CASSLFSREETQYF
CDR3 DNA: TGTGCCAGCAGCTTATTCTCGCGTGAGGAGACCCAGTACTTC

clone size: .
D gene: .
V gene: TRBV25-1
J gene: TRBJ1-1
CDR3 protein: CASMTGLNTEAFF
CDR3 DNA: TGTGCCAGCATGACAGGTTTAAACACTGAAGCTTTCTTT

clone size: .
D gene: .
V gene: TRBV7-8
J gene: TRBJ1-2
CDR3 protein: CASSLQGWLGYTF
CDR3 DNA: TGTGCCAGCAGCTTGCAGGGCTGGCTGGGCTACACCTTC

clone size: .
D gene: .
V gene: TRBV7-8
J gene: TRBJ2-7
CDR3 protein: CASSLGAGLFYEQYF
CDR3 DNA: TGTGCCAGCAGCTTAGGGGCAGGCCTATTCTACGAGCAGTACTTC

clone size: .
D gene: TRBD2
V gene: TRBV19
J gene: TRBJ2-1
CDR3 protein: CASSIGAGLAEQFF
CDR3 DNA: TGTGCCAGTAGTATAGGGGCAGGACTAGCTGAGCAGTTCTTC

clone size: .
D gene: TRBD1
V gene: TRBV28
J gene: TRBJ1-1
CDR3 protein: CASILRDRGGEAFF
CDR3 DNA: TGTGCCAGCATCCTACGGGACAGGGGAGGGGAAGCTTTCTTT

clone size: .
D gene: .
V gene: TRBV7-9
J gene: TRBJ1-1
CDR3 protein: CASSFGSGGLYTEAFF
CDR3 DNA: TGTGCCAGCAGCTTTGGTTCGGGGGGCTTGTACACTGAAGCTTTCTTT

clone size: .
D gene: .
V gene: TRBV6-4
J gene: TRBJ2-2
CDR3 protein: CASSEEMESPGELFF
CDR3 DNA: TGTGCCAGCAGTGAGGAGATGGAGAGTCCCGGGGAGCTGTTTTTT

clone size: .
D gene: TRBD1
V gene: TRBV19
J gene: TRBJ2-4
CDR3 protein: CASSIQRQGPQNIQYF
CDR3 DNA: TGTGCCAGTAGTATCCAAAGACAGGGGCCCCAAAACATTCAGTACTTC

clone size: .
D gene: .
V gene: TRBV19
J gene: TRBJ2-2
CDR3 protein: CASTIGANTGELFF
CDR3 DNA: TGTGCCAGTACCATCGGGGCGAACACCGGGGAGCTGTTTTTT

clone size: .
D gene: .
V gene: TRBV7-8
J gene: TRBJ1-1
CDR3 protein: CASSLFRTDGKRGGAEAFF
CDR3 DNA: TGTGCCAGCAGCTTATTCCGGACAGATGGGAAAAGAGGGGGAGCTGAAGCTTTCTTT

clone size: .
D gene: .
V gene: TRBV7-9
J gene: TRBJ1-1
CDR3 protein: CASSPDIMNTEAFF
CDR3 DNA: TGTGCCAGCAGTCCGGACATTATGAACACTGAAGCTTTCTTT

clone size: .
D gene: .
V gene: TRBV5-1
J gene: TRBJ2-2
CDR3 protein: CASSLMGADTGELFF
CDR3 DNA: TGCGCCAGCAGCTTGATGGGGGCCGACACCGGGGAGCTGTTTTTT

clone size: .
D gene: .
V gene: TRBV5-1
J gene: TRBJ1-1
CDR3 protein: CASRGLKVTEAFF
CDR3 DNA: TGCGCCAGCAGGGGACTCAAGGTCACTGAAGCTTTCTTT

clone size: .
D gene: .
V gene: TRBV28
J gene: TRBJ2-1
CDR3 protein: CASSSPSLASYNEQFF
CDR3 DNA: TGTGCCAGCAGTTCGCCGTCGCTAGCGTCTTACAATGAGCAGTTCTTC

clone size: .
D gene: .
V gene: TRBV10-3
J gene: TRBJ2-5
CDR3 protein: CAITRDPQETQYF
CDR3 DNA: TGTGCCATCACGCGGGACCCGCAAGAGACCCAGTACTTC

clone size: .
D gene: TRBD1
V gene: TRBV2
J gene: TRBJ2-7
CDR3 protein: CASNDPGQGKDEQYF
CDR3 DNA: TGTGCCAGCAACGATCCGGGACAGGGGAAAGACGAGCAGTACTTC

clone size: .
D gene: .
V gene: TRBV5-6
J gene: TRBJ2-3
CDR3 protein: CASSLAAAVYTDTQYF
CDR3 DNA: TGTGCCAGCAGCTTGGCCGCAGCGGTCTATACAGATACGCAGTATTTT

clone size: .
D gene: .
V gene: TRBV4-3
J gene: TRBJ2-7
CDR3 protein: CASSQDLRGYEQYF
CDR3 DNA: TGCGCCAGCAGCCAAGATTTAAGGGGGTACGAGCAGTACTTC

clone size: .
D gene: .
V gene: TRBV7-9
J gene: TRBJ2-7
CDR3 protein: CASNPWASESYEQYF
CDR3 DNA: TGTGCCAGCAACCCTTGGGCTAGCGAATCCTACGAGCAGTACTTC

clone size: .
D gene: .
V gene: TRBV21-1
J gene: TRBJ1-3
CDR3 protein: CASSKAQEGGNTIYF
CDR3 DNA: TGTGCCAGCAGCAAAGCCCAGGAGGGAGGAAACACCATATATTTT

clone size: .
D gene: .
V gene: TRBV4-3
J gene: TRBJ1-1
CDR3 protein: CASSRGGTEAFF
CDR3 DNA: TGCGCCAGCAGCCGGGGGGGTACTGAAGCTTTCTTT

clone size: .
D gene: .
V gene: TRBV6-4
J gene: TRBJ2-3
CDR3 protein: CASSGEVTDTQYF
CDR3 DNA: TGTGCCAGCAGTGGGGAGGTCACAGATACGCAGTATTTT

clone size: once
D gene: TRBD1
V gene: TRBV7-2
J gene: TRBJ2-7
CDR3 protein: CASSLLGQGGYEQYF
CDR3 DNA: TGTGCCAGCAGCTTACTGGGACAGGGCGGATACGAGCAGTACTTC

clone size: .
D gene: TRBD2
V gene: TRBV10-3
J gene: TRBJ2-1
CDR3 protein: CAISESGLAGGDRQFF
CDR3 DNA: TGTGCCATCAGTGAGTCGGGGCTAGCGGGAGGTGACAGGCAGTTCTTC

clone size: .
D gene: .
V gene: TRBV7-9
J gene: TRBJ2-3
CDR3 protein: CASSLDRDTQYF
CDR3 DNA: TGTGCCAGCAGCTTAGATCGTGATACGCAGTATTTT

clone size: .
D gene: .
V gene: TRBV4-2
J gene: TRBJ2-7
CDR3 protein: CASSQDRDEQYF
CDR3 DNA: TGTGCCAGCAGCCAAGACAGGGACGAGCAGTACTTC

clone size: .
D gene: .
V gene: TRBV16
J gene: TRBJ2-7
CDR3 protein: CASSQRQAYEQYF
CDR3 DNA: TGTGCCAGCAGCCAAAGGCAGGCCTACGAGCAGTACTTC

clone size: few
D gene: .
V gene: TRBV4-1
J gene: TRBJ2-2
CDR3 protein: CASSHPGRNTGELFF
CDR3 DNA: TGCGCCAGCAGCCACCCCGGGAGGAACACCGGGGAGCTGTTTTTT

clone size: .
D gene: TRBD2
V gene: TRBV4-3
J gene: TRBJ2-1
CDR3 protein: CASSQESSSGRGYNEQFF
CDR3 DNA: TGCGCCAGCAGCCAAGAATCGAGTAGCGGGAGGGGGTACAACGAGCAGTTCTTC

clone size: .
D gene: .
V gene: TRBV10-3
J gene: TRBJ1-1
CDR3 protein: CAISDQVITEAFF
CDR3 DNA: TGTGCCATCAGTGACCAGGTTATCACTGAAGCTTTCTTT

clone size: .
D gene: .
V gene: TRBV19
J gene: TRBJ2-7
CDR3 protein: CASSIDRRGNEQYF
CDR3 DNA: TGTGCCAGTAGTATAGATCGTAGGGGCAACGAGCAGTACTTC